The TCR beta chain under discussion was sequenced for a study of CD4 T cells in relation to SARS-CoV-2 and coronaviruses. Study findings and constraints: This crossreactivity analysis covered spike protein alone, no other viral proteins. No donor gave both pre-pandemic and post-infection samples.

CD4+ T cells from unexposed donors were obtained before the COVID-19 pandemic (2011-2018). CD4 enrichment then naive enrichment separated naive from memory CD4+ cells. In the case of this clone: No antigen is known for it.

V dropped 5 bases and J dropped 0 bases, with 13 bases sitting between them. The CDR3 totals 15 residues. The germline CDR1 and CDR2 sequences are MNHEY and SMNVEV (reference sequence). Measured with immunoSEQ multiplex PCR; TCRdb has only the in-frame clones, and not every one. The data contain around 69,000 clones, 94% of them seen just once; the ten biggest clones take up around 0.15%. The rearrangement uses TRBV27 and TRBJ1-1; D may be TRBD1 (6 bases). The sample taken for sequencing was naive CD4+ T cells from PBMCs. Subset specified: naive CD4+ T cells isolated by negative enrichment. The TCR comes from a human donor in good health. The CDR3 here is CASSPWDTLNTEAFF. The CDR3 coding sequence is TGTGCCAGCAGTCCTTGGGACACTTTGAACACTGAAGCTTTCTTT.